The clone carrying this TCR beta chain was counted a few times. Its antigen is unidentified. This entry is derived from a study of CD8+ T cells in alopecia areata. General study results and limits: In patients, TCRs were shared less clearly than in mice, and HLA may possibly be involved.

Extracted RNA was reverse transcribed, and the resulting cDNA served as sequencing template. Libraries were prepared by immunoSEQ multiplex PCR; TCRdb keeps only in-frame clonotypes and omits some of them. The sample comprises 50,000 to 80,000 clones, about 40% of which are singletons, and around 54% rests with the top ten. V dropped 6 bases and J dropped 3 bases, with 6 bases sitting between them. The CDR3 has 11 amino acids. In germline, CDR1 is SEHNR, CDR2 FQNEAQ (reference sequence). The source material was NKG2D-low CD8+ T cells sorted from blood. The TCR sequence derives from a human donor with alopecia areata. The V call is TRBV7-9, the J call TRBJ2-7; unclear D gene. The CDR3, as DNA: TGTGCCAGCAGACGAAACTACGAGCAGTACTTC. The encoded protein is CASRRNYEQYF.